A few counts support the clone carrying this T cell receptor beta chain. Preparing the TCRbeta library involved the use of unique molecular identifiers. TCRdb reprocessed the PCR reads with MiXCR, giving one entry per CDR3 protein. The sample shows some 530,000 distinct CDR3 sequences, around 12% of them seen only once. These data come from a study of T-cell reconstitution after alpha-beta-depleted transplantation in children. This receptor was identified in a human donor who donated a stem cell graft to a child with combined immunodeficiency. Source: PBMCs from the stem cell graft donor, taken from the stem cell graft.

This chain's CDR3 is CASKGGGGLARETQYF. For the CDR3, the DNA is TGTGCCAGCAAGGGAGGGGGCGGGCTAGCCAGAGAGACCCAGTACTTC. The chain has TRBV6-2 or TRBV6-3 and TRBJ2-5; D could derive from TRBD1 or TRBD2 (7 bases each). This CDR3 contains 16 residues. Deletions cut 7 bases from V and 4 bases from J, with 22 bases between. Germline assignment: CDR1 MNHEY and CDR2 SVGEGT.